Below, 32 T cell receptor beta chains from the same sample are listed, as sequenced in a study of T cells in Graves' hyperthyroidism and ophthalmopathy (dated by TCRdb to the late 2010s). The library was generated by multiplex PCR. The instrument was an Illumina HiSeq 2000. TCR beta CDR3 regions were amplified from RNA transcripts. For the first round of RT-PCR on the TCR CDR3, the HTBI primer set was used together with the Qiagen OneStep RT-PCR kit. TCRdb passed the public sequencing reads through fastp at Q25 and MiXCR, retaining productive beta sequences. Rows merge per CDR3 protein into single entries with the most common DNA and genes. The sample includes around 600,000 distinct CDR3 sequences, with around 15% observed a single time. Together, the top ten hold approximately 12% of the sample. Sequencing used blood. The source is a woman aged 45-60 years with Graves' ophthalmopathy.

There are many counts of this clonotype. The chain links TRBV24-1 to TRBJ2-1, with 8 bases aligning to TRBD2. This CDR3 has 14 amino acids. CDR1 KGHDR and CDR2 SFDVKD come from the germline V gene. V gave up 5 bases and J gave up 8 bases; unmatched junction bases: 7. The CDR3 protein is CATSVAGSLHEQFF. In DNA, the CDR3 is TGTGCCACCAGTGTAGCGGGGAGTCTTCATGAGCAGTTCTTC.

This clonotype has a handful of counts. The V gene is TRBV19, the J gene TRBJ2-7; 9 positions match TRBD1. The CDR3 has 13 amino acids. CDR1 is LNHDA, CDR2 SQIVND, per germline (reference sequence). The V segment lost 8 bases and the J segment 4 bases; nucleotides outside the gene matches: 6. The CDR3: CASSGTGNYEQYF. DNA for the CDR3: TGTGCCAGTTCCGGGACAGGGAATTACGAGCAGTACTTC.

V gene TRBV7-6 combines with J gene TRBJ1-2, with a tentative D call TRBD1 (6 bases). The germline V gene encodes CDR1 SGHVS and CDR2 FNYEAQ. The CDR3 consists of 24 residues. Trimming removed 2 bases from V and 0 bases from J, with 37 bases in between. CDR3 sequence reads: CASSLLSPLRSKIADRSANYGYTF. The CDR3 region has the DNA TGTGCCAGCAGCTTATTAAGCCCCCTACGCAGCAAGATAGCAGACAGGTCCGCTAACTATGGCTACACCTTC.

This clonotype was seen a handful of times. CDR3 nucleotide sequence: TGCGCCAGCAGCCAAGACCCTCGACCCACAGATACGCAGTATTTT. This translates into CASSQDPRPTDTQYF. J is TRBJ2-3 and V is TRBV4-3, with no clear D. CDR3 length equals 15 residues. The V end was cut by 0 bases, the J end by 2 bases, with 9 bases between. Germline V gives CDR1 LGHNA, CDR2 YSLEER.

This chain links TRBV19 with TRBJ2-5; TRBD2 matches 8 bases. The V gene's germline CDR1 is LNHDA and CDR2 SQIVND (reference sequence). The junction had 5 bases not matched to a gene; V was cut back by 3 bases and J by 5 bases. The CDR3 has 14 residues. The CDR3 region is CASSISGGPETQYF. The DNA for the CDR3 is TGTGCCAGTAGTATTTCGGGAGGGCCCGAGACCCAGTACTTC.

This clonotype came up many times. This sequence joins TRBV5-5 and TRBJ1-3, with D perhaps matching TRBD1 (5 bases). With 4 bases removed from V and 0 bases from J, the gap between germline ends came to 11 bases. CDR1 and CDR2 (germline): SGHKS, YYEKEE (reference sequence). CDR3 length: 15 residues. In DNA, the CDR3 is TGTGCCAGCAGCCGGGGACTGAACTCTGGAAACACCATATATTTT. Translated, it gives CASSRGLNSGNTIYF.

This clonotype was observed many times. The V and J genes are TRBV20-1 and TRBJ2-1; 8 bases are a match to TRBD2. Germline CDR1 DFQATT, CDR2 SNEGSKA (reference sequence). CDR3 length: 15 residues. V shed 0 bases, J shed 8 bases, and the junction held 9 bases outside the gene matches. CDR3 sequence reads: CSARDRREGLYEQFF. The CDR3 DNA follows: TGCAGTGCTAGAGATCGACGGGAGGGCCTGTATGAGCAGTTCTTC.

The chain uses TRBV19 and TRBJ2-1; 8 nucleotides agree with TRBD1. Trimming at V came to 5 bases and at J to 7 bases, leaving 7 bases not matched to a gene. The CDR3 has 14 residues. The germline V gene has CDR1 LNHDA and CDR2 SQIVND (reference sequence). The CDR3 here is CASSFRTGMNEQFF. For the CDR3, the DNA is TGTGCCAGTAGTTTCCGGACAGGGATGAATGAGCAGTTCTTC.

In its sample, this clonotype was seen many times. The chain combines TRBV7-8 with TRBJ2-3; D is uncertain. CDR1 and CDR2 (germline): SGHVS, FQNEAQ. This CDR3 has 15 amino acids. V shed 2 bases and J shed 0 bases, with 9 bases lying between them. The CDR3: CASSLRPRSTDTQYF. CDR3 DNA sequence: TGTGCCAGCAGCTTACGACCCCGTAGCACAGATACGCAGTATTTT.

In its sample, this clonotype was seen many times. J is TRBJ2-7 and V is TRBV28; D call uncertain. The CDR3 covers 13 residues. Germline loops: CDR1 MDHEN, CDR2 SYDVKM. V was clipped by 2 bases and J by 4 bases, with 9 bases between them. CDR3 in DNA: TGTGCCAGCAGTTTAGTATTACTTTACGAGCAGTACTTC. It translates to CASSLVLLYEQYF. Full variable domain (rest looked up from reference TRBV28 and TRBJ2-7): DVKVTQSSRYLVKRTGEKVFLECVQDMDHENMFWYRQDPGLGLRLIYFSYDVKMKEKGDIPEGYSVSREKKERFSLILESASTNQTSMYLCASSLVLLYEQYFGPGTRLTVT.

At least ten counts were recorded for this clonotype. The chain couples TRBV2 to TRBJ1-1; 7 positions agree with TRBD1. Trimming cost V 6 bases and J 3 bases; bases outside gene matches: 4. This CDR3 spans 13 amino acids. In germline, CDR1 is SNHLY, CDR2 FYNNEI. The CDR3 is CASRRDRDTEAFF. The CDR3 DNA follows: TGTGCCAGCAGGAGGGACAGAGACACTGAAGCTTTCTTT.

This clonotype was observed at least ten times. The chain has TRBV6-1 and TRBJ1-1, with no clear D. The germline gives CDR1 MNHNS, CDR2 SASEGT. This CDR3 region has 13 residues. V lost 6 bases to trimming and J lost 0 bases, with 8 bases between them. The CDR3 spells CASRVQMNTEAFF. The CDR3 nucleotides read TGTGCCAGCAGGGTTCAAATGAACACTGAAGCTTTCTTT.

V gene TRBV4-2 combines with J gene TRBJ2-7, with 14 positions matching TRBD2. The CDR3 spans 17 residues. Germline lookup yields CDR1 LGHNA and CDR2 YNFKEQ. V shed 4 bases, J shed 5 bases, and the junction held 10 bases outside the gene matches. The CDR3 sequence: CASSPSWPGLAGDEQYF. Here the CDR3 DNA reads TGTGCCAGCAGCCCGTCCTGGCCGGGACTAGCGGGAGACGAGCAGTACTTC.

This clonotype was observed at least ten times. The chain uses TRBV19 and TRBJ1-5; D not resolved. The CDR3 is 16 amino acids. CDR1 LNHDA and CDR2 SQIVND come from the germline V gene (reference sequence). Trimming shortened V by 2 bases and J by 7 bases, and 18 bases separated the two germline ends. CDR3 region: CASSIWSWASGQPQHF. The CDR3 DNA sequence: TGTGCCAGTAGTATATGGTCTTGGGCTTCTGGCCAGCCCCAGCATTTT.

This clonotype was seen ten or more times. V and J are TRBV30 and TRBJ2-2, with unresolved D. The V and J ends lost 1 base and 0 bases respectively, with 6 bases between them. The CDR3 is made up of 14 amino acids. Per germline, CDR1 GTSNPN and CDR2 SVGIG (reference sequence). For the CDR3, the DNA is TGTGCCTGGAGTGGGCTCACGAACACCGGGGAGCTGTTTTTT. This gives the protein CAWSGLTNTGELFF.

This clonotype showed up many times. This rearrangement joins TRBV4-3 to TRBJ2-2; D perhaps matches TRBD2 (5 bases). Germline V gene data show CDR1 as LGHNA and CDR2 as YSLEER. The V and J ends lost 0 bases and 5 bases respectively, with 13 bases between them. The CDR3 has 16 amino acids. The chain's CDR3 is CASSQDSRGWTGELFF. The CDR3 DNA sequence: TGCGCCAGCAGCCAAGATTCCCGAGGGTGGACCGGGGAGCTGTTTTTT.

The sample holds many counts of this clonotype. V and J are TRBV7-2 and TRBJ2-1; either TRBD1 or TRBD2 may fit D (5 bases each). The CDR3 sequence is 15 residues long. V dropped 1 base and J dropped 8 bases, with 15 bases sitting between them. Germline V lookup: CDR1 SGHTA, CDR2 FQGNSA. In DNA form, the CDR3 reads TGTGCCAGCAGCTTAGTCGTCGGGACGGGGCATGAGCAGTTCTTC. Protein: CASSLVVGTGHEQFF.

Ten or more counts support this clonotype. V and J are TRBV28 and TRBJ2-7; D may be TRBD1 (6 bases). Deletions cut 8 bases from V and 4 bases from J, with 15 bases between. CDR3 length equals 13 residues. Germline CDR1 and CDR2: MDHEN and SYDVKM. The CDR3 here is CASQSGHQYEQYF. The DNA for the CDR3 is TGTGCCAGCCAATCGGGACACCAGTACGAGCAGTACTTC.

This sequence joins TRBV6-2 or TRBV6-3 and TRBJ2-1; 7 bases match TRBD2. Germline V gene data show CDR1 as MNHEY and CDR2 as SVGEGT. V lost 1 base to trimming and J lost 12 bases; unmatched junction nucleotides: 12. The CDR3 covers 15 residues. DNA of the CDR3: TGTGCCAGCAGTTACTTCCATCAGCTAGCGGAGCCGCAGTTCTTC. Protein sequence: CASSYFHQLAEPQFF.

The V call is TRBV5-5, the J call TRBJ2-7, with a weak D call TRBD1 (6 bases). This CDR3 comprises 14 residues. Between the trimmed V and J ends, which lost 4 bases and 2 bases, there was a span of 13 bases. CDR1 and CDR2 (germline): SGHKS, YYEKEE (reference sequence). The CDR3 DNA reads as TGTGCCAGCAGCCAGGACAGCGTACCCTACGAGCAGTACTTC. Translating gives CASSQDSVPYEQYF.

The rearrangement joins TRBV6-2 or TRBV6-3 to TRBJ2-1, with 7 bases that match TRBD2. The CDR3 runs 15 residues. V was pared by 6 bases and J by 3 bases, with 8 bases of the junction left unmatched. Germline V lookup: CDR1 MNHEY, CDR2 SVGEGT. The CDR3 here is CASSARAGNYNEQFF. The CDR3, as DNA: TGTGCCAGCAGCGCAAGAGCGGGAAACTACAATGAGCAGTTCTTC.

The V and J genes are TRBV6-9 and TRBJ1-5; D is perhaps TRBD1 (6 bases). Deletions cut 7 bases from V and 0 bases from J, with 16 bases between. CDR3 length: 16 residues. The germline V gene has CDR1 MNHGY and CDR2 SVAAGI. CDR3 coding DNA: TGTGCCAGCAAGATACCGGGACACCCTAGCAATCAGCCCCAGCATTTT. Translation: CASKIPGHPSNQPQHF.

This clonotype has a count of ten or more. The chain recombines TRBV20-1 with TRBJ2-5, with TRBD2 matching over 7 bases. Unmatched junction bases numbered 6, after V lost 7 bases and J lost 4 bases. The CDR3 spans 12 residues. CDR1 and CDR2 (germline): DFQATT, SNEGSKA (reference sequence). The DNA for the CDR3 is TGCAGTGGGTCGGGAGGTCGAGAGACCCAGTACTTC. It encodes CSGSGGRETQYF.

J is TRBJ1-6 and V is TRBV30; perhaps TRBD1 as D (5 bases). Trimming stripped 0 bases from V and 9 bases from J, with 12 bases between. Looked up from germline, CDR1 is GTSNPN and CDR2 is SVGIG (reference sequence). The CDR3 covers 14 residues. The CDR3 nucleotides read TGTGCCTGGAGTGTTAGTGGGGGTGGTTCACCCCTCCACTTT. Its protein product is CAWSVSGGGSPLHF. Filled out from reference TRBV30 and TRBJ1-6, the complete variable domain reads SQTIHQWPATLVQPVGSPLSLECTVEGTSNPNLYWYRQAAGRGLQLLFYSVGIGQISSEVPQNLSASRPQDRQFILSSKKLLLSDSGFYLCAWSVSGGGSPLHFGNGTRLTVT.

The V and J genes are TRBV28 and TRBJ2-7, with D perhaps matching TRBD1 or TRBD2 (5 bases each). Trimming stripped 6 bases from V and 4 bases from J, with 16 bases between. The CDR3 has 14 residues. The V gene's germline CDR1 is MDHEN and CDR2 SYDVKM. The CDR3 DNA sequence: TGTGCCAGCAGCCCCGGGACGAAATTATACGAGCAGTACTTC. It codes for CASSPGTKLYEQYF.

This clonotype was seen repeatedly, ten times or more. This rearrangement joins TRBV6-1 to TRBJ2-3; no definite D call. V lost 6 bases, J lost 0 bases, and 4 bases lay in between. The CDR3 is 12 residues long. Looked up from germline, CDR1 is MNHNS and CDR2 is SASEGT. Here the CDR3 DNA reads TGTGCCAGCAGGCCAAGCACAGATACGCAGTATTTT. Translated: CASRPSTDTQYF.

This clonotype has only one observation. A read error is possible here, since a much larger clone lies one base away. The genes are TRBV24-1 and TRBJ2-2, with a tentative D call TRBD2 (5 bases). The germline V gene encodes CDR1 KGHDR and CDR2 SFDVKD. This CDR3 is built from 16 residues. CDR3 coding DNA: TGTGCCACCAGTGATTTGGGGGAGATGAACACCGGGGAGCTGCTTTTT. This gives the protein CATSDLGEMNTGELLF.

This clonotype occurred many times. The chain joins TRBV7-3 to TRBJ2-7; D is ambiguous. CDR1 and CDR2 (germline): SGHTA, FQGTGA. V dropped 5 bases and J dropped 3 bases, with 11 bases sitting between them. The CDR3 length is 13 residues. CDR3 sequence reads: CASSMGFGYEQYF. CDR3 in DNA: TGTGCCAGCAGCATGGGATTCGGCTACGAGCAGTACTTC. The variable domain in full, completed from reference TRBV7-3 and TRBJ2-7, reads GAGVSQTPSNKVTEKGKYVELRCDPISGHTALYWYRQSLGQGPEFLIYFQGTGAADDSGLPNDRFFAVRPEGSVSTLKIQRTERGDSAVYLCASSMGFGYEQYFGPGTRLTVT.

This clonotype occurred many times. The chain links TRBV7-2 to TRBJ2-2; D is ambiguous. The CDR3 is made up of 14 amino acids. Trimming shortened V by 1 base and J by 6 bases, and 9 bases separated the two germline ends. CDR1 SGHTA and CDR2 FQGNSA come from the germline V gene. The CDR3 coding sequence is TGTGCCAGCAGCTTAGTTCCGTGGTCCGGGGAGCTGTTTTTT. This codes for CASSLVPWSGELFF.

This rearrangement joins TRBV11-2 to TRBJ2-5, with 14 bases identical to TRBD2. The V and J ends lost 5 bases and 5 bases, in that order; junction bases with no gene match: 13. This CDR3 is 18 amino acids long. Germline V CDR1 and CDR2: SGHAT, FQNNGV. CDR3 in amino acids: CASSIGGRLAGGWETQYF. The CDR3 bases are TGTGCCAGCAGCATAGGAGGACGACTAGCGGGAGGGTGGGAGACCCAGTACTTC.

This clonotype was counted at least ten times. The chain has TRBV5-6 and TRBJ2-3; 7 bases map to TRBD2. After removal of 4 bases from V and 2 bases from J, the junction contained 7 bases not matched to a gene. This CDR3 comprises 15 residues. Germline lookup yields CDR1 SGHDT and CDR2 YYEEEE. The CDR3 sequence: CASSISGTTTDTQYF. The CDR3 DNA reads TGTGCCAGCAGCATCTCCGGGACTACCACAGATACGCAGTATTTT.

This clonotype has only a few counts. The rearrangement links TRBV20-1 to TRBJ1-3; D unresolved. This CDR3 has 15 amino acids. CDR1 and CDR2 (germline): DFQATT, SNEGSKA (reference sequence). V lost 4 bases to trimming and J lost 0 bases, with 13 bases between them. CDR3 sequence (DNA): TGCAGTGCTACGAAGGACGGTCTCTCTGGAAACACCATATATTTT. This gives the protein CSATKDGLSGNTIYF.